Each of the 12 T cell receptor beta chains below was sequenced from the same sample in a study of blood T cell repertoires in COVID-19. The protocol was immunoSEQ multiplex PCR, while the TCRdb copy is restricted to in-frame clones and leaves out a portion. Among some 220,000 clones listed, around 82% were seen once. Source material: peripheral blood. Every receptor here comes from a woman aged 65 to 85 with acute or convalescent COVID-19.

This chain connects TRBV25-1 to TRBJ2-5; TRBD1 matches at 10 bases. Germline lookup yields CDR1 MGHDK and CDR2 SYGVNS. This CDR3 comprises 15 residues. The trim removed 2 bases at V and 5 bases at J, leaving 5 bases unmatched. The CDR3 DNA sequence: TGTGCCAGCAGTGAAGCCGGGACAGGGGAGGAGACCCAGTACTTC. Translation gives CASSEAGTGEETQYF.

The CDR3 spells CASSAGAFPETQYF. As DNA, the CDR3 is TGTGCCAGCAGCGCCGGAGCCTTCCCAGAGACCCAGTACTTC. The chain combines TRBV7-3 with TRBJ2-5; D unclear. Trimming left V 5 bases short and J 4 bases short, with 14 bases between. The CDR3 spans 14 residues. Germline V CDR1 and CDR2: SGHTA, FQGTGA.

The chain recombines TRBV11-1 with TRBJ2-7, with 9 nucleotides matching TRBD1. Trimming cost V 5 bases and J 5 bases; bases outside gene matches: 10. This CDR3 has 15 amino acids. Germline V gene sequence: CDR1 SGHAT, CDR2 FQDESV (reference sequence). The CDR3 coding sequence is TGTGCCAGCAGCCCCACCGGGACAGGGCTTAACGAGCAGTACTTC. It specifies CASSPTGTGLNEQYF.

There are a few counts of this clone. Here the CDR3 reads CASSPRTVEASGNTIYF. Written as DNA, the CDR3 is TGTGCCAGCTCACCACGGACAGTTGAAGCCTCTGGAAACACCATATATTTT. This chain connects TRBV18 to TRBJ1-3; a possible D gene is TRBD1 (6 bases). The germline V gene encodes CDR1 KGHSH and CDR2 LQKENI. This CDR3 spans 17 amino acids. Trimming shortened V by 1 base and J by 0 bases, and 13 bases separated the two germline ends.

The rearrangement links TRBV6-5 to TRBJ1-6, with 7 bases lining up with TRBD1. Trimming cost V 6 bases and J 5 bases; bases outside gene matches: 4. Germline CDR1 MNHEY, CDR2 SVGAGI. The CDR3 spans 14 residues. CDR3 in DNA: TGTGCCAGCAGGAACCAGGGGGATAATTCACCCCTCCACTTT. This translates into CASRNQGDNSPLHF.

The chain joins TRBV28 to TRBJ2-1; 8 bases are a match to TRBD1. CDR1 MDHEN and CDR2 SYDVKM come from the germline V gene. J was trimmed by 2 bases and V by 6 bases; bases with no gene match: 12. The CDR3 sequence is 17 residues long. The CDR3 region has the DNA TGTGCCAGCAGCCCACCTTTGACAGGGGTCCCCTACAATGAGCAGTTCTTC. Residues: CASSPPLTGVPYNEQFF.

This chain uses TRBV9 with TRBJ2-7; TRBD2 matches at 7 bases. Germline V CDR1 and CDR2: SGDLS, YYNGEE. Unmatched junction bases numbered 15, after V lost 4 bases and J lost 5 bases. This CDR3 spans 16 amino acids. The DNA for the CDR3 is TGTGCCAGCAGCCCCCGCCGGGGGGAAAGTGGGAACGAGCAGTACTTC. This sequence encodes CASSPRRGESGNEQYF.

This chain uses TRBV24-1 with TRBJ1-2; D ambiguous. Trimming removed 5 bases at V and 3 bases at J, with 12 bases between. The CDR3 runs 14 residues. From germline, CDR1 is KGHDR and CDR2 SFDVKD. The CDR3 spells CATSGGPPDYGYTF. In nucleotides, the CDR3 is TGTGCCACCAGTGGTGGCCCGCCCGACTATGGCTACACCTTC.

This rearrangement joins TRBV3-1 (or the pseudogene TRBV3-2) to TRBJ1-6; tentatively, D is TRBD1 (6 bases). The germline V and J ends were trimmed by 5 bases and 9 bases, with 14 bases remaining between them. Germline V gene data show CDR1 as LGHDT and CDR2 as YNNKEL (reference sequence). The length of the CDR3 is 14 residues. CDR3 sequence: CASSEGGGGSPLHF. CDR3 bases: TGTGCCAGCAGCGAGGGAGGGGGGGGTTCACCCCTCCACTTT.

V gene TRBV27 combines with J gene TRBJ2-5; 9 bases are shared with TRBD1. The CDR3 totals 14 residues. The V gene end was trimmed by 2 bases and the J gene end by 4 bases; junction bases not matched to a gene: 2. CDR1 is MNHEY and CDR2 is SMNVEV in the germline V gene (reference sequence). The CDR3, as DNA: TGTGCCAGCAGTTTAAGGGGACAGGGAGAGACCCAGTACTTC. Translated, it gives CASSLRGQGETQYF.

This clone was found once. V is TRBV5-1 and J is TRBJ2-5; tentatively, D is TRBD2 (6 bases). Germline loops: CDR1 SGHRS, CDR2 YFSETQ. The CDR3 loop spans 15 amino acids. V lost 4 bases and J lost 7, with 20 bases in between. The CDR3 bases are TGCGCCAGCAGCCCGGTAGGGGACTCCGTTGGGACCCAGTACTTC. Translated: CASSPVGDSVGTQYF. Filled out from reference TRBV5-1 and TRBJ2-5, the complete variable domain reads KAGVTQTPRYLIKTRGQQVTLSCSPISGHRSVSWYQQTPGQGLQFLFEYFSETQRNKGNFPGRFSGRQFSNSRSEMNVSTLELGDSALYLCASSPVGDSVGTQYFGPGTRLLVL.

The gene calls are TRBV27 and TRBJ2-7, with a weak D call TRBD1 (5 bases). Trimming removed 5 bases at V and 11 bases at J, with 16 bases between. The CDR3 is 12 amino acids. The V gene's germline CDR1 is MNHEY and CDR2 SMNVEV (reference sequence). CDR3 sequence reads: CASSTLDSREYF. The CDR3 bases are TGTGCCAGCAGTACCCTTGACAGCAGGGAGTACTTC.